This section outlines one T cell receptor beta chain sequence together with its context. Its specificity is unknown. Used for each TCR library was approximately 3.5 ug of total RNA. Template switching was used to attach UMIs, which incorporated a 6-nucleotide sample barcode. TCRdb reprocessed the 5' RACE reads and reports one entry per CDR3 protein, with no DNA. The table for this sample gives approximately 400,000 distinct CDR3 sequences. Whole blood supplied total RNA, and T cells were not sorted. The data originate from a study of monozygotic twins with inflammatory bowel disease. Overall study results and limits: Concordant and discordant twins showed no difference in repertoire similarity, possibly from limited power.

The receptor comes from a human donor with ulcerative colitis or Crohn's disease, or a healthy co-twin of an affected twin (not recorded which). The sequencing input was blood.

CDR3: CASSRGQGGYTF. This chain uses TRBV28 with TRBJ1-2; there is no DNA to check the TCRdb D call of TRBD1. CDR1 is MDHEN, CDR2 SYDVKM, per germline. There are 12 residues in the CDR3.